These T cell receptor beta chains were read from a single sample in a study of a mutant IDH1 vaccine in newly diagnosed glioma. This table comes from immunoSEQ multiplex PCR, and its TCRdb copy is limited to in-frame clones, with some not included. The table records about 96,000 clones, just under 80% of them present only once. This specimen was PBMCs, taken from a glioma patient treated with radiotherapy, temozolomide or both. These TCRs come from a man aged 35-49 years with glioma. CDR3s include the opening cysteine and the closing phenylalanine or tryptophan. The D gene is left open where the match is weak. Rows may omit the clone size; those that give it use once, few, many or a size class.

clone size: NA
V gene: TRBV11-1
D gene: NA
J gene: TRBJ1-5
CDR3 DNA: TGTGCCAGCAGCTTTGGCAGCAATCAGCCCCAGCATTTT
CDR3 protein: CASSFGSNQPQHF

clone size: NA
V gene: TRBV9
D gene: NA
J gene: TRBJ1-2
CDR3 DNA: TGTGCCAGCAGCCCCCGAGGAGACTATGGCTACACCTTC
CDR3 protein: CASSPRGDYGYTF

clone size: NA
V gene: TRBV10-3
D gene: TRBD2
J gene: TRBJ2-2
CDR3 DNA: TGTGCCATCAGTGAGTCGACTCGGACCCGCGGACTAGCGGGTGCGAACACCGGGGAGCTGTTTTTT
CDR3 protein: CAISESTRTRGLAGANTGELFF

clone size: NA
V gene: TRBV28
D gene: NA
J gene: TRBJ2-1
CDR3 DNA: TGTGCCAGCAGCCCGATAGGGACGAAAGAGGGACAGTTCTTC
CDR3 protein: CASSPIGTKEGQFF

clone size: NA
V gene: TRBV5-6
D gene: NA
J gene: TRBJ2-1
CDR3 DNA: TGTGCCAGCAGCCGCAGCAACAGGGTCTTGGGGAATGAGCAGTTCTTC
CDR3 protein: CASSRSNRVLGNEQFF

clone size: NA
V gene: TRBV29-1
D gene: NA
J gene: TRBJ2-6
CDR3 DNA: TGCAGCGTACAAACATCAGGGGTACCTGGGGCCAACGTCCTGACTTTC
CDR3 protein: CSVQTSGVPGANVLTF

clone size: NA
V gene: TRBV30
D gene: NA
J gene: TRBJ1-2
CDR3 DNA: TGTGCCTGGACCCCGTCGGGCGCGGATGGCTACACCTTC
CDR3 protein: CAWTPSGADGYTF

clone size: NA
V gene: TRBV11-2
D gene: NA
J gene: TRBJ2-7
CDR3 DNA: TGTGCCAGCAGCGGACGGCAGGGAATCTACGAGCAGTACTTC
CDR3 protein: CASSGRQGIYEQYF

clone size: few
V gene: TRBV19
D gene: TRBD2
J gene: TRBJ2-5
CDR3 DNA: TGTGCCAGTAGTGTCGGGAGGATTTTCCAAGAGACCCAGTACTTC
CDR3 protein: CASSVGRIFQETQYF

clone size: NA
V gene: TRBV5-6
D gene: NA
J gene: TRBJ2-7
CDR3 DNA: TGTGCCAGCAGCTTGGAATGGCAGGGGCTAGCCTACGAGCAGTACTTC
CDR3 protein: CASSLEWQGLAYEQYF

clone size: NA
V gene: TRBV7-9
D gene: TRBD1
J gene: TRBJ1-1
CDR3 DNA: TGTGCCAGCAGGGTACAGGGGAGGGACACTGAAGCTTTCTTT
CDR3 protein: CASRVQGRDTEAFF

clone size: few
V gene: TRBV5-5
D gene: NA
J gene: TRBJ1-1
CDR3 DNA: TGTGCCAGCAGCGTGAACACTGAAGCTTTCTTT
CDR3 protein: CASSVNTEAFF

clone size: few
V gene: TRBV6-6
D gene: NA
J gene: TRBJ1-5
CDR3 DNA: TGTGCCAGCACCCCCCAGCAAGGGATGGGCAATCAGCCCCAGCATTTT
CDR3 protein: CASTPQQGMGNQPQHF

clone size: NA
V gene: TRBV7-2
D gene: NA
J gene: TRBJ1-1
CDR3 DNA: TGTGCCAGCAGCCCCGGTCAGGGAAACACTGAAGCTTTCTTT
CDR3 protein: CASSPGQGNTEAFF

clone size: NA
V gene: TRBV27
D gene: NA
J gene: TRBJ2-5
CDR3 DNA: TGTGCCAGCAGGCCGGGCCACCCAAGGGAGACCCAGTACTTC
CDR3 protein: CASRPGHPRETQYF

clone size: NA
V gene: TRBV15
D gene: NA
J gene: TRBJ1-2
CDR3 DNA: TGTGCCACCAGCAGATCTTTGACAAGCGGCTACACCTTC
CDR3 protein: CATSRSLTSGYTF

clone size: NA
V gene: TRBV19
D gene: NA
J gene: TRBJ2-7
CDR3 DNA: TGTGCCAGTAGTGGAGACTACGAGCAGTACTTC
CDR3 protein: CASSGDYEQYF

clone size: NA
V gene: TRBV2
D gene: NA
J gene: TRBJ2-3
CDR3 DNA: TGTGCCAGCAGTTCAGACATCACAGATACGCAGTATTTT
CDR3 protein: CASSSDITDTQYF

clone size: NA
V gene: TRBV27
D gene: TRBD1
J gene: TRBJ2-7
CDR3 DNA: TGTGCCAGCAAGCCGGGACAGGGACCCTACGAGCAGTACTTC
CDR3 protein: CASKPGQGPYEQYF

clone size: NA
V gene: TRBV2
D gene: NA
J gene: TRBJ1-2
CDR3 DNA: TGTGCCAGCAGCCCCTTGGGGCTCGGTGGCTACACCTTC
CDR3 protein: CASSPLGLGGYTF

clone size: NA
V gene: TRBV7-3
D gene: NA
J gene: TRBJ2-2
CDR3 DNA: TGTGCCAGCACCACCCCGGAAGGAGCGTCGCGCGGGGAGCTGTTTTTT
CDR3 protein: CASTTPEGASRGELFF

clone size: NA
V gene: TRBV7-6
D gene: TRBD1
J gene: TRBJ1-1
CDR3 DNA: TGTGCCAGCAGCTTAGTTACAGGGGACACTGAAGCTTTCTTT
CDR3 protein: CASSLVTGDTEAFF

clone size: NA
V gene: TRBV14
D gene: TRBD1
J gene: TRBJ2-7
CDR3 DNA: TGTGCCAGCAGCCAGAGCTTAGGACAGGTTGGGATCTACGAGCAGTACTTC
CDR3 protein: CASSQSLGQVGIYEQYF

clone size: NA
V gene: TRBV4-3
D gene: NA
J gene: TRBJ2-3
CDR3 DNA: TGCGCCAGCAGCCAAGGGGGAGTTCGCACAGATACGCAGTATTTT
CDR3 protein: CASSQGGVRTDTQYF

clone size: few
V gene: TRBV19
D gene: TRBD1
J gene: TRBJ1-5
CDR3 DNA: TGTGCCAGTAGTTCGACAGGGGTTAGCAATCAGCCCCAGCATTTT
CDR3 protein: CASSSTGVSNQPQHF

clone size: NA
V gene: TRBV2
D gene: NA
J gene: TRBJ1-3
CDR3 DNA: TGTGCCAGCAGTCTCAGCGGGCCAGGGGCCTCTGGAAACACCATATATTTT
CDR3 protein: CASSLSGPGASGNTIYF

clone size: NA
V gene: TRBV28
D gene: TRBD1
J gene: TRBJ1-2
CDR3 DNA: TGTGCCAGCAGGGGCCGGGACAGGGGGCTAAACTATGGCTACACCTTC
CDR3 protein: CASRGRDRGLNYGYTF

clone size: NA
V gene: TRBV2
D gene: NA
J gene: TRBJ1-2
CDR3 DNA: TGTGCCAGCAGCCTATCGGGGACGCCTAACTATGGCTACACCTTC
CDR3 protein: CASSLSGTPNYGYTF

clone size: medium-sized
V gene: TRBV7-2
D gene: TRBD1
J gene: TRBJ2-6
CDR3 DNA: TGTGCCAGCAGCATAGACAGGGTTTCTGGGGCCAACGTCCTGACTTTC
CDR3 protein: CASSIDRVSGANVLTF

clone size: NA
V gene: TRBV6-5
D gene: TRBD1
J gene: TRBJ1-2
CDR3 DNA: TGTGCCAGCAGACGACAGGGTGGCTACACCTTC
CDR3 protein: CASRRQGGYTF

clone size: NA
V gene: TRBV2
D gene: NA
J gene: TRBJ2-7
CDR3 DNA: TGTGCCAGCACCTATCAGGGGCAGGGCGAGGGCGAGCAGTACTTC
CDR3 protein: CASTYQGQGEGEQYF

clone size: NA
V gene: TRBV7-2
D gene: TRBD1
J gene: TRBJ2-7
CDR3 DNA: TGTGCCAGCAGCTTTGGGCCTGGGACAGTCTCATACGAGCAGTACTTC
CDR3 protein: CASSFGPGTVSYEQYF

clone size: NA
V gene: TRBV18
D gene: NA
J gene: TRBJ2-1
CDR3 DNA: TGTGCCAGCTCCACGGGTTACAATGAGCAGTTCTTC
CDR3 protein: CASSTGYNEQFF